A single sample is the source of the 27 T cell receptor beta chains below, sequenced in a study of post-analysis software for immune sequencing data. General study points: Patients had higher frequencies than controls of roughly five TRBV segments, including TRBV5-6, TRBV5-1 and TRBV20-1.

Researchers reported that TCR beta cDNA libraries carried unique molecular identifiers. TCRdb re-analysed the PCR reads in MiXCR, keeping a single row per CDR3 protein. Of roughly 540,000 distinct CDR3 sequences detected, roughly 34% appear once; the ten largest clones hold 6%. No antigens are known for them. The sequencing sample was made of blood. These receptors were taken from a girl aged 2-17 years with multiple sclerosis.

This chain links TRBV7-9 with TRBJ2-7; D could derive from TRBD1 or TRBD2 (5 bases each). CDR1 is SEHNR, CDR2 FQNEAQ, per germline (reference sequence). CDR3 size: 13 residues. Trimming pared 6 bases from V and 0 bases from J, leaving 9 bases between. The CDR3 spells CASRPGSSYEQYF. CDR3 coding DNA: TGTGCCAGCAGACCAGGGAGCTCCTACGAGCAGTACTTC. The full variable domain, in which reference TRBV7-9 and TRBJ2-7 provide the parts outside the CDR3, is DTGVSQNPRHKITKRGQNVTFRCDPISEHNRLYWYRQTLGQGPEFLTYFQNEAQLEKSRLLSDRFSAERPKGSFSTLEIQRTEQGDSAMYLCASRPGSSYEQYFGPGTRLTVT.

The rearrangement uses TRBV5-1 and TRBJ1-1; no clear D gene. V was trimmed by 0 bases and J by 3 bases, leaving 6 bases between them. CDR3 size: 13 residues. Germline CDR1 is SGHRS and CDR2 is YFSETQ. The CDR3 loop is CASSLGLDTEAFF. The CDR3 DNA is TGCGCCAGCAGCTTGGGGCTCGACACTGAAGCTTTCTTT. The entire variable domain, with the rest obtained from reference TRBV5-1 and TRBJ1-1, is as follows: KAGVTQTPRYLIKTRGQQVTLSCSPISGHRSVSWYQQTPGQGLQFLFEYFSETQRNKGNFPGRFSGRQFSNSRSEMNVSTLELGDSALYLCASSLGLDTEAFFGQGTRLTVV.

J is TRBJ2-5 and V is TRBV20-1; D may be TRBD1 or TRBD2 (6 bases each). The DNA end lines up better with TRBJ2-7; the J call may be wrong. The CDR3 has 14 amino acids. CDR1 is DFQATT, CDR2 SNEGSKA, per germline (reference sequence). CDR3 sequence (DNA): TGCAGTGCTAGACTCGGACCGGGGGCGAACGAGCAGTACTTC. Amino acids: CSARLGPGANEQYF.

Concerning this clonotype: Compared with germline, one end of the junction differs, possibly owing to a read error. The CDR3 DNA follows: TGTGCCAGCAGCTTAACGGTCCCGGGACAGGGGCCTAGCTCCTACAAGCAGTACTTC. Translated: CASSLTVPGQGPSSYKQYF. This chain links TRBV7-8 with TRBJ2-7; TRBD1 matches at 10 bases. Germline CDR1 SGHVS, CDR2 FQNEAQ. The CDR3 totals 19 residues.

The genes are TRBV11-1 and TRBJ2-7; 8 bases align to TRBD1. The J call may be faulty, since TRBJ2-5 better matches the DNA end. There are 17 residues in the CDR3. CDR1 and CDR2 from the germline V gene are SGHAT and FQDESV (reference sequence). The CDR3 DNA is TGTGCCAGCAGTTCCAGGGTGACAGGGGCGCTGAGGGAGACCCAGTACTTC. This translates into CASSSRVTGALRETQYF.

DNA of the CDR3: TGCGCCAGCAGCGGAAAGACAGGGACAGACCCAACTAATGAAAAACTGTTTTTT. Residues: CASSGKTGTDPTNEKLFF. The genes are TRBV5-1 and TRBJ1-4, with 7 bases matching TRBD1. Germline CDR1 and CDR2: SGHRS and YFSETQ. This CDR3 region has 18 residues. V was pared by 4 bases and J by 0 bases, with 12 bases of the junction left unmatched. The whole variable domain, remainder taken from reference TRBV5-1 and TRBJ1-4, is KAGVTQTPRYLIKTRGQQVTLSCSPISGHRSVSWYQQTPGQGLQFLFEYFSETQRNKGNFPGRFSGRQFSNSRSEMNVSTLELGDSALYLCASSGKTGTDPTNEKLFFGSGTQLSVL.

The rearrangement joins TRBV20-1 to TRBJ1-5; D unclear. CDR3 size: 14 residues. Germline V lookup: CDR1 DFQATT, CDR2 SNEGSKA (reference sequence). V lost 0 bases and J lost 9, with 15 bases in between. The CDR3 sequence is CSAREDAGIVPQHF. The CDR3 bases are TGCAGTGCTAGAGAGGACGCCGGGATTGTGCCCCAGCATTTT.

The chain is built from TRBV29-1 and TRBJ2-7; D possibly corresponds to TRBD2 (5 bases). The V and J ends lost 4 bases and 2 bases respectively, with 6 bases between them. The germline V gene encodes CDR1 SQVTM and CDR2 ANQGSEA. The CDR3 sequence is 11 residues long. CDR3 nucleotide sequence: TGCAGCGTTGTCGGGACCTACGAGCAGTACTTC. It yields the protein CSVVGTYEQYF.

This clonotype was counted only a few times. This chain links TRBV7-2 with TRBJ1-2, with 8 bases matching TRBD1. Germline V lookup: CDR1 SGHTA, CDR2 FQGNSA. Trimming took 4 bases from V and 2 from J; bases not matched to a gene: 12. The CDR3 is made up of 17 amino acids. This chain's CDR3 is CASSSPPGTGANYGYTF. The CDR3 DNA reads TGTGCCAGCAGCTCGCCCCCAGGGACAGGCGCGAACTATGGCTACACCTTC.

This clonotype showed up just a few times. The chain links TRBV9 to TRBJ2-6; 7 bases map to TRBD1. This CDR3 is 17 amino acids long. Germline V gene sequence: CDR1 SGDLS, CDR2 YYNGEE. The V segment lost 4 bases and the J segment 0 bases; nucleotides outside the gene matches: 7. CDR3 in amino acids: CASSPVDRFSGANVLTF. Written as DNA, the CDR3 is TGTGCCAGCAGCCCCGTGGACAGGTTCTCTGGGGCCAACGTCCTGACTTTC.

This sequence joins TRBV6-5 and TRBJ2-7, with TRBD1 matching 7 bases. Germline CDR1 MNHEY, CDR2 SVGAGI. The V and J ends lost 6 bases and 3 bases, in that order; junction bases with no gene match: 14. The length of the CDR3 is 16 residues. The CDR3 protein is CASSPARRTGFYEQYF. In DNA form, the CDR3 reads TGTGCCAGCAGCCCCGCCCGCCGGACAGGATTCTACGAGCAGTACTTC.

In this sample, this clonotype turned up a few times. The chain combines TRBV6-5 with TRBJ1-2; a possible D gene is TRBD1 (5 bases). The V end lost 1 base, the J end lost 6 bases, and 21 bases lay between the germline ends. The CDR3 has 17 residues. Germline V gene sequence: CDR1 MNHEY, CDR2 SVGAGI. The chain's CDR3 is CASSYLPVRATSNGYTF. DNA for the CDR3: TGTGCCAGCAGTTACTTACCGGTCAGGGCAACGAGTAATGGCTACACCTTC.

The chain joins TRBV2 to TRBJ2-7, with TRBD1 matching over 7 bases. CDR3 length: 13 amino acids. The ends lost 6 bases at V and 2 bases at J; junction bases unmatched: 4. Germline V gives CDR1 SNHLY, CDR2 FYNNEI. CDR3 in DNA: TGTGCCAGCAGAGATGGGACAGCCTACGAGCAGTACTTC. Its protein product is CASRDGTAYEQYF.

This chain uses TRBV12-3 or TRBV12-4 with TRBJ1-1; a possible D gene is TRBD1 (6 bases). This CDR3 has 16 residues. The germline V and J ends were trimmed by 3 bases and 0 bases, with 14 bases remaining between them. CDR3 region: CASSFGLGGLNTEAFF. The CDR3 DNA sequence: TGTGCCAGCAGTTTCGGCCTCGGGGGGCTGAACACTGAAGCTTTCTTT.

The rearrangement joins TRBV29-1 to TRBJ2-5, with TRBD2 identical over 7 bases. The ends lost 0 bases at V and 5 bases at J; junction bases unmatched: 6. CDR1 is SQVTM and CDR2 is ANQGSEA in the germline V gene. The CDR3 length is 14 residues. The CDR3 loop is CSVEDAGEQETQYF. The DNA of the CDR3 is TGCAGCGTTGAAGATGCGGGGGAACAGGAGACCCAGTACTTC. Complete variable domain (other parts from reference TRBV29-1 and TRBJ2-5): SAVISQKPSRDICQRGTSLTIQCQVDSQVTMMFWYRQQPGQSLTLIATANQGSEATYESGFVIDKFPISRPNLTFSTLTVSNMSPEDSSIYLCSVEDAGEQETQYFGPGTRLLVL.

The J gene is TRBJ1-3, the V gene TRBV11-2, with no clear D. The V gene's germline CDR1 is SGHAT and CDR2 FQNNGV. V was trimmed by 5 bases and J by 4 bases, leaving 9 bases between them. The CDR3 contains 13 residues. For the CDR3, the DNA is TGTGCCAGCAGCCTGAATGACGGAAACACCATATATTTT. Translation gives CASSLNDGNTIYF.

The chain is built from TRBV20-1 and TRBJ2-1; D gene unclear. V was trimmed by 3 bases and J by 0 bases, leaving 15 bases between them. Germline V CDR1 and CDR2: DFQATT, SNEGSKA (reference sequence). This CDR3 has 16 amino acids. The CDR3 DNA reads TGCAGTGCTAGGTCCCTGTATCCACCCTCCTACAATGAGCAGTTCTTC. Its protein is CSARSLYPPSYNEQFF.

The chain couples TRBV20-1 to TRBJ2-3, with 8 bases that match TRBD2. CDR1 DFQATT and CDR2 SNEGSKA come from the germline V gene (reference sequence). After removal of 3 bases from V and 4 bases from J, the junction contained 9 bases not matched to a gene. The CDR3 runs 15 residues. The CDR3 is CSARMAAGDSDTQYF. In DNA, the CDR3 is TGCAGTGCTAGGATGGCAGCGGGAGATTCAGATACGCAGTATTTT.

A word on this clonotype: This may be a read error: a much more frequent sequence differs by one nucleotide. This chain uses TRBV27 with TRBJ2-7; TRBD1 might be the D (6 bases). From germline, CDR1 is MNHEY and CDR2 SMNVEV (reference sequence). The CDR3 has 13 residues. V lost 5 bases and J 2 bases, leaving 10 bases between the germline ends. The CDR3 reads CASSLQGPYEQYV. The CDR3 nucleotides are TGTGCCAGCAGTCTTCAGGGGCCCTACGAGCAGTACGTC.

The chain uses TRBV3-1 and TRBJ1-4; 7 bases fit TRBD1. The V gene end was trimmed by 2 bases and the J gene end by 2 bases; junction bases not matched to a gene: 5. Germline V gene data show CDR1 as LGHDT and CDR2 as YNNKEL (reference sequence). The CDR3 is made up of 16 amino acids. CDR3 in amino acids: CASSQYDRATNEKLFF. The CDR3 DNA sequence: TGTGCCAGCAGCCAATACGACAGGGCTACTAATGAAAAACTGTTTTTT.

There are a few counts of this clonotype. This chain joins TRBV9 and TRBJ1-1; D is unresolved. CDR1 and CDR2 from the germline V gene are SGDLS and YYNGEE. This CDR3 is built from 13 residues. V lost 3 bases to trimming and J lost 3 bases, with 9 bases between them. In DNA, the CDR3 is TGTGCCAGCAGCGCCCTACAGTACACTGAAGCTTTCTTT. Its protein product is CASSALQYTEAFF.

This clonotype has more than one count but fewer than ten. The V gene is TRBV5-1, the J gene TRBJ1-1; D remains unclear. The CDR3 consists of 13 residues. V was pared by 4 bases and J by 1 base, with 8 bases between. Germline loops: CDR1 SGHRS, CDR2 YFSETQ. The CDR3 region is CASSPGWNTEAFF. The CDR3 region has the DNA TGCGCCAGCAGCCCCGGATGGAACACTGAAGCTTTCTTT.

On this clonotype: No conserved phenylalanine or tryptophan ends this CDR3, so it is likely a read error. The CDR3 nucleotides are TGTGCCACCAGCAGAGACTCAGCCGCGAGCTCCTACAATGAGCAGTTCTGC. This sequence encodes CATSRDSAASSYNEQFC. The chain couples TRBV15 to TRBJ2-1; D gene uncertain. The CDR3 covers 17 residues. Germline V CDR1 and CDR2: LNHNV, YYDKDF (reference sequence). Trimming left V 0 bases short and J 0 bases short, with 12 bases between.

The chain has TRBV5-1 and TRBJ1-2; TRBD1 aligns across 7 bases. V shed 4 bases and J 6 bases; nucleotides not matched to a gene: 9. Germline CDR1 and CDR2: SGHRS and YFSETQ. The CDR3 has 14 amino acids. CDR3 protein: CASSEDRPINGYTF. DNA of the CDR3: TGCGCCAGCAGCGAGGACAGGCCAATCAATGGCTACACCTTC.

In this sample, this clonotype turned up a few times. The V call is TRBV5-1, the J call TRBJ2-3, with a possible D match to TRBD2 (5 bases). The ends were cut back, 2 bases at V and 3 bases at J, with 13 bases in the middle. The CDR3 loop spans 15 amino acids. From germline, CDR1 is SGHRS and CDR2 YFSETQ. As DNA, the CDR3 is TGCGCCAGCAGCTTCGTGGTTCGGGGTACAGATACGCAGTATTTT. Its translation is CASSFVVRGTDTQYF. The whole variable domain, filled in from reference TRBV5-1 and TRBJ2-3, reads KAGVTQTPRYLIKTRGQQVTLSCSPISGHRSVSWYQQTPGQGLQFLFEYFSETQRNKGNFPGRFSGRQFSNSRSEMNVSTLELGDSALYLCASSFVVRGTDTQYFGPGTRLTVL.

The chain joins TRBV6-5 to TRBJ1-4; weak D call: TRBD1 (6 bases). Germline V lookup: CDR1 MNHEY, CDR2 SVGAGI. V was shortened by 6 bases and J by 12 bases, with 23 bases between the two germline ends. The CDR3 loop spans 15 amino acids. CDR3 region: CASSQSQGTVGELFF. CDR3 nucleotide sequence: TGTGCCAGCAGCCAATCCCAGGGGACCGTCGGGGAACTGTTTTTT.

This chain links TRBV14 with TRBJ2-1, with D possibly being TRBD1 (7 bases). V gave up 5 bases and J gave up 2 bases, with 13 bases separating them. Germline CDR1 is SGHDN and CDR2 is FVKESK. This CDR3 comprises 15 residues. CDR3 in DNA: TGTGCCAGCAGCGCCCAGGGGGGTGCCTACAATGAGCAGTTCTTC. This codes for CASSAQGGAYNEQFF.